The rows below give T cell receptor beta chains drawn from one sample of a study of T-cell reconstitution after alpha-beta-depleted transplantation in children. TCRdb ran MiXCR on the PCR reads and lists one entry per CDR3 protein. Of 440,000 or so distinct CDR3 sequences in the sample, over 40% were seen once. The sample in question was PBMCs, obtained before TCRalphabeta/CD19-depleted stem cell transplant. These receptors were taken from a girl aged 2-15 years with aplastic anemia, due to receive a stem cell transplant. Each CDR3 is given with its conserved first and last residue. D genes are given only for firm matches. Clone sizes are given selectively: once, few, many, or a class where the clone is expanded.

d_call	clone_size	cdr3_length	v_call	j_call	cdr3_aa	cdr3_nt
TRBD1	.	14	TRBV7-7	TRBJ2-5	CASSMTGDQETQYF	TGTGCTAGCAGCATGACAGGGGACCAAGAGACCCAGTACTTC
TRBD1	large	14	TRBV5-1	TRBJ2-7	CASSLRQGWYEQYF	TGCGCCAGCAGCTTACGACAGGGGTGGTACGAGCAGTACTTC
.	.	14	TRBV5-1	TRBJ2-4	CASSLGALEDIQYF	TGCGCCAGCAGCTTGGGGGCCCTGGAGGACATTCAGTACTTC
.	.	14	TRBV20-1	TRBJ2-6	CSAKTDSGANVLTF	TGCAGTGCAAAAACGGACTCCGGGGCCAACGTCCTGACTTTC
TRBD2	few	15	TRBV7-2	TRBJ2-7	CASSSVTSAAYEQYF	TGTGCCAGCAGCTCTGTGACTAGCGCTGCCTACGAGCAGTACTTC
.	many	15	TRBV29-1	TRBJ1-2	CSVRDGEGLNYGYTF	TGCAGCGTCCGGGACGGGGAAGGCCTTAACTATGGCTACACCTTC
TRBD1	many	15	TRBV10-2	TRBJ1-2	CASSATGTVNYGYTF	TGCGCCAGCAGTGCCACCGGGACAGTTAACTATGGCTACACCTTC
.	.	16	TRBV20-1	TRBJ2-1	CSARDSKGRRYNEQFF	TGCAGTGCTAGAGATAGTAAGGGAAGGAGGTACAATGAGCAGTTCTTC
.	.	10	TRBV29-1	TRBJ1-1	CSVGDTEAFF	TGCAGCGTTGGAGACACTGAAGCTTTCTTT
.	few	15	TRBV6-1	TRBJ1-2	CASSPTLRANYGYTF	TGTGCCAGCAGCCCCACCCTACGGGCCAACTATGGCTACACCTTC